Shown below are 10 T cell receptor beta chains from a single sample sequenced in a study of blood T cell repertoires in COVID-19. Here immunoSEQ multiplex PCR was the method, and the copy in TCRdb shows in-frame clones only, minus some. The repertoire consists of around 230,000 clones, with approximately 88% occurring once and the leading ten covering over 9%. Sequencing was performed on PBMCs or T cells enriched from blood (not recorded which). The receptors shown here come from a man aged 18-30 years with acute COVID-19.

The V call is TRBV30, the J call TRBJ2-1; 12 bases are a match to TRBD2. Per the germline V gene, CDR1 is GTSNPN and CDR2 is SVGIG (reference sequence). This CDR3 is built from 17 residues. V was pared by 5 bases and J by 0 bases, with 8 bases of the junction left unmatched. The DNA for the CDR3 is TGTGCCTGGGTCGGAGGACTAGCGGGACCCTCCTACAATGAGCAGTTCTTC. Protein sequence: CAWVGGLAGPSYNEQFF.

This clone has more than one count but fewer than ten. The rearrangement uses TRBV3-1 (or the pseudogene TRBV3-2) and TRBJ2-2; TRBD2 aligns across 7 bases. The germline V gene encodes CDR1 LGHDT and CDR2 YNNKEL (reference sequence). With V trimmed by 7 bases and J by 6 bases, 2 bases remained unmatched. The CDR3 consists of 12 residues. DNA of the CDR3: TGTGCCAGCACCGCGGGGGCCGGGGAGCTGTTTTTT. This translates into CASTAGAGELFF.

The J gene is TRBJ2-1, the V gene TRBV4-3; 9 bases are a match to TRBD2. V was pared by 0 bases and J by 4 bases, with 7 bases of the junction left unmatched. Per germline, CDR1 LGHNA and CDR2 YSLEER. This CDR3 contains 17 residues. In DNA form, the CDR3 reads TGCGCCAGCAGCCAAGATGGTGCTAGCGGGGCATACAATGAGCAGTTCTTC. It encodes CASSQDGASGAYNEQFF.

The chain has TRBV27 and TRBJ1-3, with D unresolved. The V end was cut by 6 bases, the J end by 3 bases, with 12 bases between. Germline V CDR1 and CDR2: MNHEY, SMNVEV (reference sequence). This CDR3 has 14 amino acids. CDR3 sequence: CASSSTSGGNTIYF. CDR3 coding DNA: TGTGCCAGCAGCAGTACCTCAGGTGGAAACACCATATATTTT.

This chain links TRBV25-1 with TRBJ2-7; 7 bases fit TRBD1. Germline trimming cut 2 bases from V and 4 bases from J; bases unmatched to any gene: 11. CDR1 and CDR2 (germline): MGHDK, SYGVNS. CDR3 length equals 16 residues. The DNA of the CDR3 is TGTGCCAGCAGTGAACTCGGACAGGAGAACTCGTACGAGCAGTACTTC. Amino acids: CASSELGQENSYEQYF.

The rearrangement links TRBV15 to TRBJ1-2, with a possible D match to TRBD1 (5 bases). The CDR3 has 13 residues. Trimming took off 5 bases at V and 4 bases at J, with 11 bases between the two ends. Germline V lookup: CDR1 LNHNV, CDR2 YYDKDF (reference sequence). CDR3 DNA: TGTGCCACCAGCGGCGGACACCTCTATGGCTACACCTTC. Translating gives CATSGGHLYGYTF.

The rearrangement joins TRBV9 to TRBJ2-1; 8 bases fit TRBD2. With V trimmed by 2 bases and J by 6 bases, 7 bases remained unmatched. The CDR3 runs 15 residues. Per the germline V gene, CDR1 is SGDLS and CDR2 is YYNGEE. The CDR3 here is CASSVLAGRFNEQFF. CDR3 nucleotides: TGTGCCAGCAGCGTTCTAGCGGGCCGATTCAATGAGCAGTTCTTC.

The sample holds a few counts of this clone. This chain joins TRBV30 and TRBJ2-3, with TRBD2 matching over 10 bases. The germline gives CDR1 GTSNPN, CDR2 SVGIG (reference sequence). The CDR3 covers 13 residues. V trimming: 5 bases; J trimming: 6 bases; junction bases outside the gene matches: 5. The CDR3 region has the DNA TGTGCCTGGTCTAGCGGGAGTCCGGATACGCAGTATTTT. Its protein product is CAWSSGSPDTQYF.

The chain combines TRBV19 with TRBJ2-1; D is ambiguous. The ends were cut back, 4 bases at V and 3 bases at J, with 7 bases in the middle. Germline V gene sequence: CDR1 LNHDA, CDR2 SQIVND (reference sequence). CDR3 length: 13 residues. In DNA, the CDR3 is TGTGCCAGTAGTAGCGGATACTACAATGAGCAGTTCTTC. Its protein is CASSSGYYNEQFF.

This chain joins TRBV5-5 and TRBJ2-7; D is unclear. Trimming pared 0 bases from V and 6 bases from J, leaving 7 bases between. The CDR3 consists of 12 residues. The germline V gene has CDR1 SGHKS and CDR2 YYEKEE (reference sequence). The CDR3 spells CASSLDDIEQYF. The CDR3 DNA is TGTGCCAGCAGCTTGGATGACATCGAGCAGTACTTC. The entire variable domain, with the rest obtained from reference TRBV5-5 and TRBJ2-7, is as follows: DAGVTQSPTHLIKTRGQQVTLRCSPISGHKSVSWYQQVLGQGPQFIFQYYEKEERGRGNFPDRFSARQFPNYSSELNVNALLLGDSALYLCASSLDDIEQYFGPGTRLTVT.